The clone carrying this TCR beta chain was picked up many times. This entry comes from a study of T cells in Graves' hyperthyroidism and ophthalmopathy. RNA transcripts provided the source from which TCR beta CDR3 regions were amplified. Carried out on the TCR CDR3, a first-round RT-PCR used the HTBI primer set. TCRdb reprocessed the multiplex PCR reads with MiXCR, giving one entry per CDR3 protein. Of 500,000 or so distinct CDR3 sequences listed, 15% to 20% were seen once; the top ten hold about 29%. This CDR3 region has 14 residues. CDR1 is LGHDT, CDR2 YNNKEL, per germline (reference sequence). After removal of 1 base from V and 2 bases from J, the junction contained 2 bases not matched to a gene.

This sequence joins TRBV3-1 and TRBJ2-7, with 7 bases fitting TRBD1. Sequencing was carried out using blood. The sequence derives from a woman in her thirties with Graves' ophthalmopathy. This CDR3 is CASSQVQGAYEQYF. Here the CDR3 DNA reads TGTGCCAGCAGCCAAGTCCAGGGGGCCTACGAGCAGTACTTC.